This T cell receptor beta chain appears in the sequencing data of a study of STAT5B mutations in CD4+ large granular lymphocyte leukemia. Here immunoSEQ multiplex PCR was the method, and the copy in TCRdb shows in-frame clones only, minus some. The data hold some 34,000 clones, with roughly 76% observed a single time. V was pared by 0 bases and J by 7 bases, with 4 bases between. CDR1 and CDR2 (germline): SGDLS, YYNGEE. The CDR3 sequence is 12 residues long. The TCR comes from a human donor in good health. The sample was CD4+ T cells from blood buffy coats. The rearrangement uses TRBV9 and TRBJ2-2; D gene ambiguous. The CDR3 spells CASSVVGGELFF. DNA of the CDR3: TGTGCCAGCAGCGTAGTGGGCGGGGAGCTGTTTTTT.